Listed here are 17 T cell receptor beta chains from one sample, sequenced in a study of T cell clonality in common variable immunodeficiency. Study-wide results and caveats: In common variable immunodeficiency, TCR beta chains reportedly carried fewer deletions and N-nucleotide insertions.

Antigen specificity for these receptors is unknown. Only in-frame clones appear in the TCRdb table, and some are missing; sequencing was by immunoSEQ multiplex PCR. This sample shows approximately 38,000 clones and no singletons; roughly 6% rests with the ten largest. The specimen sequenced was peripheral blood mononuclear cells. The receptors were sampled from a human donor with common variable immunodeficiency.

This clone was counted between two and nine times. The CDR3 region is CASRRQYEKLFF. The CDR3 bases that were read are TGTGCCAGCAGGAGACAGTACGAAAAA. The chain couples TRBV2 to TRBJ1-4; D is perhaps TRBD1 (5 bases). The CDR3 is cut off 3 residues early in the read; its end comes from the germline J gene. CDR1 and CDR2 from the germline V gene are SNHLY and FYNNEI. The CDR3 covers 12 residues. Trimming took off 6 bases at V and 8 bases at J, with 10 bases between the two ends.

This clone was found a few times. The CDR3 extends 3 residues past the end of the read, so its final part is completed from the germline J gene. V is TRBV7-3 and J is TRBJ2-1; TRBD2 agrees at 10 bases. This CDR3 spans 14 amino acids. V was clipped by 5 bases and J by 7 bases; unmatched bases: 5. From germline, CDR1 is SGHTA and CDR2 FQGTGA. CDR3 sequence: CASSPGLASNEQFF. The covered CDR3 bases are TGTGCCAGCAGCCCGGGACTAGCGTCAAATGAG.

This clone was found a few times. From the germline J gene comes the end of the CDR3, since the read stops 3 residues before it. The chain recombines TRBV7-6 with TRBJ2-1; 8 nucleotides align to TRBD2. In germline, CDR1 is SGHVS, CDR2 FNYEAQ. This CDR3 has 15 residues. V was clipped by 5 bases and J by 0 bases; unmatched bases: 3. The CDR3 DNA, read in part, is TGTGCCAGCAGCACTAGCGGAAGCTCCTACAATGAG. It translates to CASSTSGSSYNE. The complete CDR3 reads CASSTSGSSYNEQFF.

The table lists this clone with many counts. The CDR3 is cut off 3 residues early in the read; its end comes from the germline J gene. The chain uses TRBV20-1 and TRBJ1-1, with 10 bases identical to TRBD1. The V gene end was trimmed by 0 bases and the J gene end by 4 bases; junction bases not matched to a gene: 20. Germline CDR1 and CDR2: DFQATT and SNEGSKA (reference sequence). CDR3 length equals 20 residues. CDR3 DNA (partial): TGCAGTGCTAGAGATATAGGGCGGGACAGGGGTTTCCTGAGAGCCACTGAA. Its protein is CSARDIGRDRGFLRATE. The full-length CDR3 reads as CSARDIGRDRGFLRATEAFF.

Notes on this clone: The read terminates 3 residues before the CDR3 end, so the remaining end is supplied by the germline J gene. The chain links TRBV19 to TRBJ1-5; D possibly corresponds to TRBD1 (5 bases). The CDR3 covers 14 residues. Trimming shortened V by 11 bases and J by 0 bases, and 14 bases separated the two germline ends. Looked up from germline, CDR1 is LNHDA and CDR2 is SQIVND (reference sequence). The part of the CDR3 DNA that was read is TGTGCCTGTCGGGGGTTGTATAGCAATCAGCCC. It translates to CACRGLYSNQP. The whole CDR3 sequence is CACRGLYSNQPQHF.

A few counts support this clone. Coverage ceases 3 residues before the CDR3 finishes, and the germline J gene fills in the end. The chain recombines TRBV5-1 with TRBJ2-7; TRBD2 matches at 10 bases. Germline trimming cut 3 bases from V and 1 base from J; bases unmatched to any gene: 7. This CDR3 contains 16 residues. Germline V gene data show CDR1 as SGHRS and CDR2 as YFSETQ. Partial CDR3 DNA: TGCGCCAGCAGCTACGCGGGACTAGCGAATTCCTACGAG. The encoded protein is CASSYAGLANSYE. The whole CDR3 protein reads CASSYAGLANSYEQYF.

This clone was seen many times. The sequenced fragment ends 3 residues before the CDR3 boundary, so the rest is inferred from the germline J gene. The identical CDR3 is also encoded by other nucleotide sequences in the sample. The chain is built from TRBV18 and TRBJ2-6; TRBD1 matches at 10 bases. The CDR3 is 17 residues long. CDR1 and CDR2 (germline): KGHSH, LQKENI. V dropped 3 bases and J dropped 2; count of bases not matched to a gene: 4. The CDR3 loop reads CASSPGQGLAGANVLTF. CDR3 DNA, as far as it was read: TGTGCCAGCTCACCGGGACAGGGGCTTGCTGGGGCCAACGTC.

This clone was recorded at least ten times. The read ends 3 residues early relative to the CDR3; the germline J gene fills the gap. The chain carries TRBV19 and TRBJ2-5; 14 positions match TRBD2. This CDR3 is 16 amino acids long. The germline CDR1 and CDR2 sequences are LNHDA and SQIVND (reference sequence). Germline trimming cut 5 bases from V and 4 bases from J; bases unmatched to any gene: 6. CDR3 DNA, as far as it was read: TGTGCCAGTAGTCCTGGGACTAGCGGGAGAGGAGAGACC. Encoded protein: CASSPGTSGRGET. From start to end, the CDR3 is CASSPGTSGRGETQYF.

This clone occurred a few times. The read falls 3 residues short of the CDR3 end, and the missing part is taken from the germline J gene. J is TRBJ2-5 and V is TRBV19; D might be TRBD2 (5 bases). Germline-derived CDR1 and CDR2 are LNHDA and SQIVND (reference sequence). The CDR3 covers 16 residues. With 2 bases removed from V and 7 bases from J, the gap between germline ends came to 20 bases. The sequenced CDR3 bases are TGTGCCAGTAGTATATCGGTCGACTACCGCCGGGGGACC. This codes for CASSISVDYRRGT. The whole CDR3 protein reads CASSISVDYRRGTQYF.

This clone came up a few times. The CDR3 end falls 3 residues outside the read, so it is completed with the germline J gene. This chain joins TRBV7-3 and TRBJ2-7; TRBD1 agrees at 10 bases. The trim removed 5 bases at V and 4 bases at J, leaving 5 bases unmatched. Looked up from germline, CDR1 is SGHTA and CDR2 is FQGTGA. The CDR3 consists of 14 residues. Partial CDR3 DNA: TGTGCCAGCAGCCCGCCGGGACAGGGGTACGAG. This encodes CASSPPGQGYE. The full CDR3 sequence reads CASSPPGQGYEQYF.

This clone was counted a few times. The sequenced fragment ends 3 residues before the CDR3 boundary, so the rest is inferred from the germline J gene. This rearrangement joins TRBV20-1 to TRBJ2-5; 8 bases fit TRBD2. With 6 bases clipped from V and 4 bases from J, the junction kept 13 bases outside the gene matches. The CDR3 consists of 15 residues. The germline V gene has CDR1 DFQATT and CDR2 SNEGSKA (reference sequence). Partial CDR3 DNA: TGCAGTGCGGGGGTAGGCGGGGGGCTACGAGAGACC. This translates into CSAGVGGGLRET. The complete CDR3 sequence is CSAGVGGGLRETQYF.

This clone was seen repeatedly, ten times or more. The read ends 3 residues early relative to the CDR3; the germline J gene fills the gap. This rearrangement joins TRBV4-1 to TRBJ1-1; D is perhaps TRBD1 (5 bases). Per germline, CDR1 MGHRA and CDR2 YSYEKL. This CDR3 region has 18 residues. V was trimmed by 3 bases and J by 5 bases, leaving 25 bases between them. The CDR3: CASSQASVREGRYTEAFF. The CDR3 DNA, read in part, is TGCGCCAGCAGCCAGGCCTCGGTTCGGGAGGGGAGGTATACTGAA.

This clone was counted a few times. Read sequence stops 3 residues before the CDR3 end, and the germline J gene provides the missing end. V gene TRBV18 combines with J gene TRBJ2-3, with D maybe TRBD2 (5 bases). This CDR3 comprises 17 residues. Germline CDR1 and CDR2: KGHSH and LQKENI. V was trimmed by 2 bases and J by 6 bases, leaving 21 bases between them. CDR3 DNA, as far as it was read: TGTGCCAGCTCACCAGGGAATTCGGGGAGCCCCGGGGATACG. Residues: CASSPGNSGSPGDT. The entire CDR3 reads CASSPGNSGSPGDTQYF.

This clone came up a few times. The read ends 3 residues before the CDR3 terminus; that terminus is restored from the germline J gene. The J gene is TRBJ2-3, the V gene TRBV6-1; D gene uncertain. This CDR3 region has 12 residues. Germline V gene data show CDR1 as MNHNS and CDR2 as SASEGT. The V gene lost 4 bases and the J gene lost 3 bases, with 5 bases spanning the gap. Partial CDR3 DNA: TGTGCCAGCAGTGCCCAGACAGATACG. Translated, it gives CASSAQTDT. The CDR3 in its entirety is CASSAQTDTQYF.

This clone was seen only a few times. The read ends 3 residues before the CDR3 terminus; that terminus is restored from the germline J gene. The chain is built from TRBV19 and TRBJ2-1; D is ambiguous. The CDR3 loop spans 13 amino acids. Trimming shortened V by 6 bases and J by 5 bases, and 11 bases separated the two germline ends. Germline V lookup: CDR1 LNHDA, CDR2 SQIVND (reference sequence). The CDR3 loop reads CASRNIPNNEQFF. The CDR3 DNA, read in part, is TGTGCCAGTAGGAATATACCTAACAATGAG. Looking up the rest from reference TRBV19 and TRBJ2-1 gives the full variable domain: DGGITQSPKYLFRKEGQNVTLSCEQNLNHDAMYWYRQDPGQGLRLIYYSQIVNDFQKGDIAEGYSVSREKKESFPLTVTSAQKNPTAFYLCASRNIPNNEQFFGPGTRLTVL.

This clone appeared many times. At one of its ends the junction is not consistent with the germline gene, which may arise from a read error. The read halts 3 residues ahead of the CDR3 end, with the missing end drawn from the germline J gene. The chain carries TRBV20-1 and TRBJ2-1, with D perhaps given as TRBD1 or TRBD2 (5 bases each). CDR3 length equals 17 residues. Germline V lookup: CDR1 DFQATT, CDR2 SNEGSKA (reference sequence). CDR3 DNA, as far as it was read: TGCAGTGCCAGAGGGACGGATTTTGACAGCTCCTACAATGAG. Translation: CSARGTDFDSSYNE. The CDR3 as a whole reads CSARGTDFDSSYNEQFF.

This clone was picked up many times. The observed sequence ends 3 residues before the CDR3 terminus, with the missing tail filled in from the germline J gene. This sequence joins TRBV18 and TRBJ1-2, with TRBD1 matching 12 bases. The V gene's germline CDR1 is KGHSH and CDR2 LQKENI. The CDR3 runs to 13 residues. CDR3 region: CASSRDRGLDYTF. The CDR3 DNA, read in part, is TGTGCCAGCTCGCGGGACAGGGGGCTCGAC.